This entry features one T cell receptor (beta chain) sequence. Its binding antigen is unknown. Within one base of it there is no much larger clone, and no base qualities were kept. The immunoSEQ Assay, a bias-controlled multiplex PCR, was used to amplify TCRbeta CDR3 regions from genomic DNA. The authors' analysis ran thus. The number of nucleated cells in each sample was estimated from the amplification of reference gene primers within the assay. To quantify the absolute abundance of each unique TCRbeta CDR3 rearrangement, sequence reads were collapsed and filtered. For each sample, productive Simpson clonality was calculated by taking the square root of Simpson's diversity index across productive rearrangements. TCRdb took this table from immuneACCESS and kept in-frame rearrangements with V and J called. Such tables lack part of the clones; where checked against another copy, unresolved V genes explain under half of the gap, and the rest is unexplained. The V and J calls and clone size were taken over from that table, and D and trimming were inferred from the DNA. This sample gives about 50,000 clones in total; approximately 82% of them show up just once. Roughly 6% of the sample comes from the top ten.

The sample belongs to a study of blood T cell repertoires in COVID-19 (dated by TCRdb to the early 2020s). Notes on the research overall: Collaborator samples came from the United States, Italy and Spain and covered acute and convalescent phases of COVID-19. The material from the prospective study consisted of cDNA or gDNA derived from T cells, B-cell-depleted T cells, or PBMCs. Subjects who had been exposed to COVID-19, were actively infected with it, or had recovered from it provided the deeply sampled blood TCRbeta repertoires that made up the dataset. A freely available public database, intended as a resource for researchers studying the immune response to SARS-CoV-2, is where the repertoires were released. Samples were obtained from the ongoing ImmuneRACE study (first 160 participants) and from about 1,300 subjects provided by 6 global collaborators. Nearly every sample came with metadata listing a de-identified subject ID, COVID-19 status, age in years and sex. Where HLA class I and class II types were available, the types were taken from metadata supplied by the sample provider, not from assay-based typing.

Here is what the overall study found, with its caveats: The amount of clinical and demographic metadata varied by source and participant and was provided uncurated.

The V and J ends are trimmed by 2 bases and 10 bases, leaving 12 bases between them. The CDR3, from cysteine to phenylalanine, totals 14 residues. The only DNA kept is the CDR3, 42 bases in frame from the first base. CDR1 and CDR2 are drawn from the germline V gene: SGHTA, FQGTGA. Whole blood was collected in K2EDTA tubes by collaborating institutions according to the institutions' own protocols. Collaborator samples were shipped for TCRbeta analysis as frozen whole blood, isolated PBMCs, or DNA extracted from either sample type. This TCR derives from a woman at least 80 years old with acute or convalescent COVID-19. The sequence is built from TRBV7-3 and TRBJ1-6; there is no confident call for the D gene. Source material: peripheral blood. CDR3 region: CASSLERIRSPLHF. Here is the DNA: TGTGCCAGCAGCTTAGAGCGTATAAGATCACCCCTCCACTTT. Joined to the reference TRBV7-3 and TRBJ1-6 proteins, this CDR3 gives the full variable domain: GAGVSQTPSNKVTEKGKYVELRCDPISGHTALYWYRQSLGQGPEFLIYFQGTGAADDSGLPNDRFFAVRPEGSVSTLKIQRTERGDSAVYLCASSLERIRSPLHFGNGTRLTVT.